The 26 T cell receptor beta chains given below trace back to one sample, sequenced in a study of blood T cell repertoires in COVID-19. The protocol was immunoSEQ multiplex PCR, while the TCRdb copy is restricted to in-frame clones and leaves out a portion. The top ten clones hold approximately 6.5% of a sample with 200,000 to 250,000 clones, roughly 84% of them seen once. The sample consisted of PBMCs or T cells enriched from blood (not recorded which). Receptor source: a woman between 35 and 50 years old who had recovered from COVID-19.

The chain links TRBV10-3 to TRBJ2-2; TRBD1 might be the D (5 bases). This CDR3 is 14 amino acids long. Germline assignment: CDR1 ENHRY and CDR2 SYGVKD. Trimming cost V 6 bases and J 5 bases, with 13 bases left between them. In DNA form, the CDR3 reads TGTGCCATCAGCTTAGAAGGGGCTACCGGGGAGCTGTTTTTT. Residues: CAISLEGATGELFF.

V is TRBV18 and J is TRBJ2-7; TRBD2 aligns across 8 bases. CDR1 is KGHSH, CDR2 LQKENI, per germline. The CDR3 length is 14 residues. The junction had 7 bases not matched to a gene; V was cut back by 5 bases and J by 4 bases. The CDR3 here is CASSGPASGYEQYV. The DNA for the CDR3 is TGTGCCAGCTCAGGCCCAGCTAGCGGGTACGAGCAGTACGTC.

The chain is built from TRBV30 and TRBJ2-3; D is perhaps TRBD2 (6 bases). The CDR3 loop spans 15 amino acids. CDR1 is GTSNPN, CDR2 SVGIG, per germline (reference sequence). Trimming took 5 bases from V and 4 from J, leaving 19 bases between them. The CDR3 reads CAWDPLAWGADTQYF. The DNA of the CDR3 is TGTGCCTGGGACCCCCTAGCGTGGGGGGCAGATACGCAGTATTTT.

The CDR3 coding sequence is TGTGCCAGTAGCGGATCTAGCGGGTGGGGAAATGAGCAGTTCTTC. It translates to CASSGSSGWGNEQFF. This chain connects TRBV19 to TRBJ2-1, with TRBD2 identical over 8 bases. The V gene's germline CDR1 is LNHDA and CDR2 SQIVND (reference sequence). The ends lost 6 bases at V and 7 bases at J; junction bases unmatched: 11. The CDR3 consists of 15 residues.

The rearrangement uses TRBV2 and TRBJ2-4; 10 positions match TRBD1. Germline CDR1 reads SNHLY; CDR2 reads FYNNEI. The V gene end was trimmed by 8 bases and the J gene end by 6 bases; junction bases not matched to a gene: 7. The CDR3 spans 14 residues. The CDR3 DNA reads TGTGCCAGCGAGGGGGGACAGGGGCCAAACATTCAGTACTTC. This sequence encodes CASEGGQGPNIQYF.

The chain recombines TRBV5-1 with TRBJ2-7; D may be TRBD2 (5 bases). In germline, CDR1 is SGHRS, CDR2 YFSETQ. The V end lost 0 bases, the J end lost 1 base, and 11 bases lay between the germline ends. CDR3 length: 15 amino acids. The CDR3: CASSLVPGESYEQYF. The DNA for the CDR3 is TGCGCCAGCAGCTTGGTGCCCGGGGAGTCCTACGAGCAGTACTTC.

The V and J genes are TRBV30 and TRBJ2-3; 7 positions agree with TRBD1. This CDR3 is 14 amino acids long. Germline CDR1 is GTSNPN and CDR2 is SVGIG (reference sequence). Trimming took 0 bases from V and 4 from J; bases not matched to a gene: 4. The CDR3 DNA follows: TGTGCCTGGAGTGTGCAGGGGGTCCCAGATACGCAGTATTTT. Encoded protein: CAWSVQGVPDTQYF.

As regards this clone: One junction end does not reproduce the germline sequence, and a read error may be involved. The rearrangement uses TRBV7-3 and TRBJ1-2; no clear D. CDR1 is SGHTA and CDR2 is FQGTGA in the germline V gene. The CDR3 extends over 11 amino acids. For the CDR3, the DNA is TGTGCCAGCAGCTTAATGGTAGGAGACGGCTTC. This codes for CASSLMVGDGF. Full variable domain (remainder filled in from reference TRBV7-3 and TRBJ1-2): GAGVSQTPSNKVTEKGKYVELRCDPISGHTALYWYRQSLGQGPEFLIYFQGTGAADDSGLPNDRFFAVRPEGSVSTLKIQRTERGDSAVYLCASSLMVGDGFGSGTRLTVV.

J is TRBJ2-5 and V is TRBV7-9, with D tentatively TRBD2 (5 bases). Per germline, CDR1 SEHNR and CDR2 FQNEAQ (reference sequence). The germline V and J ends were trimmed by 1 base and 2 bases, with 8 bases remaining between them. The CDR3 contains 14 residues. The CDR3: CASSLVSVQETQYF. For the CDR3, the DNA is TGTGCCAGCAGCTTAGTTAGCGTGCAAGAGACCCAGTACTTC.

This chain links TRBV28 with TRBJ1-1; tentative D call: TRBD1 (6 bases). Germline loops: CDR1 MDHEN, CDR2 SYDVKM. This CDR3 has 14 amino acids. With 6 bases removed from V and 2 bases from J, the gap between germline ends came to 13 bases. This CDR3 reads CASSDSQGNTEAFF. In nucleotides, the CDR3 is TGTGCCAGCAGCGACTCACAGGGTAACACTGAAGCTTTCTTT.

Only one count was recorded for this clone. The CDR3 coding sequence is TGTGCCAGTAGCCCGGGACAGGGGATCTATGGCTACACCTTC. Protein product: CASSPGQGIYGYTF. The chain uses TRBV19 and TRBJ1-2; 10 nucleotides match TRBD1. The CDR3 has 14 residues. Per the germline V gene, CDR1 is LNHDA and CDR2 is SQIVND (reference sequence). With V trimmed by 6 bases and J by 4 bases, 5 bases remained unmatched.

The chain couples TRBV7-6 to TRBJ1-6; D perhaps matches TRBD1 (6 bases). The germline gives CDR1 SGHVS, CDR2 FNYEAQ. The CDR3 runs to 15 residues. V was shortened by 4 bases and J by 9 bases, with 16 bases between the two germline ends. CDR3 sequence: CASSSRTASGSPLHF. The CDR3 DNA reads as TGTGCCAGCAGCTCAAGGACAGCCTCCGGTTCACCCCTCCACTTT.

This chain links TRBV3-1 (or the pseudogene TRBV3-2) with TRBJ2-5, with 7 bases identical to TRBD2. J was trimmed by 5 bases and V by 1 base; bases with no gene match: 7. Germline CDR1 reads LGHDT; CDR2 reads YNNKEL (reference sequence). The CDR3 has 15 amino acids. CDR3 in amino acids: CASSQGAPAGETQYF. The CDR3 region has the DNA TGTGCCAGCAGCCAAGGGGCACCAGCGGGGGAGACCCAGTACTTC.

This chain connects TRBV6-5 to TRBJ2-7, with 7 bases identical to TRBD2. V was pared by 8 bases and J by 1 base, with 11 bases of the junction left unmatched. The CDR3 has 15 residues. The germline CDR1 and CDR2 sequences are MNHEY and SVGAGI. The DNA for the CDR3 is TGTGCCAGCGAAGGGAGGGGAAGTCCATCCTACGAGCAGTACGTC. This translates into CASEGRGSPSYEQYV.

This clone was picked up a small number of times. J is TRBJ1-2 and V is TRBV5-1; 7 bases map to TRBD1. The CDR3 extends over 15 amino acids. V was pared by 3 bases and J by 1 base, with 6 bases of the junction left unmatched. The germline gives CDR1 SGHRS, CDR2 YFSETQ. The CDR3 loop reads CASSSGTDFNYGYTF. CDR3 in DNA: TGCGCCAGCAGCTCGGGGACAGATTTTAACTATGGCTACACCTTC.

This sequence joins TRBV10-3 and TRBJ2-1; 8 nucleotides align to TRBD2. The junction had 7 bases not matched to a gene; V was cut back by 0 bases and J by 9 bases. The CDR3 is 15 residues long. CDR1 and CDR2 (germline): ENHRY, SYGVKD. The CDR3 DNA is TGTGCCATCAGTGAGTCAACTAGCGGTCTACCTGAGCAGTTCTTC. Translation gives CAISESTSGLPEQFF.

The V gene is TRBV21-1, the J gene TRBJ2-7; the table's TRBD2 call for D was not verified on the DNA. TRBV21-1 is termed a pseudogene. CDR3 length equals 14 residues. The CDR3 is CASSKALPGDEQYF. The CDR3, as DNA: TGTGCCAGCAGCAAAGCCCTCCCCGGGGACGAGCAGTACTTC.

V is TRBV6-2 or TRBV6-3 and J is TRBJ1-1; no firm D call. Germline V gene sequence: CDR1 MNHEY, CDR2 SVGEGT. V was pared by 8 bases and J by 6 bases, with 10 bases between. This CDR3 region has 11 residues. The chain's CDR3 is CASGFGAEAFF. In nucleotides, the CDR3 is TGTGCCAGCGGTTTCGGGGCTGAAGCTTTCTTT.

The V and J genes are TRBV7-2 and TRBJ2-7, with 7 bases lining up with TRBD1. The trim removed 5 bases at V and 4 bases at J, leaving 8 bases unmatched. CDR3 length: 14 residues. From germline, CDR1 is SGHTA and CDR2 FQGNSA. The chain's CDR3 is CASSVTGTEYEQYF. CDR3 in DNA: TGTGCCAGCAGCGTAACCGGGACAGAGTACGAGCAGTACTTC.

The chain uses TRBV5-1 and TRBJ2-7; 14 bases line up with TRBD2. The CDR3 runs 16 residues. J lost 3 bases, V lost 3 bases, and 5 bases had no gene match. The germline gives CDR1 SGHRS, CDR2 YFSETQ. Written as DNA, the CDR3 is TGCGCCAGCAGCTCGGGACTAGCGGGAGCCCTCTACGAGCAGTACGTC. Its protein is CASSSGLAGALYEQYV.

The V gene is TRBV6-1, the J gene TRBJ1-2; 11 bases fit TRBD1. CDR1 and CDR2 (germline): MNHNS, SASEGT. This CDR3 region has 16 residues. The V gene end was trimmed by 4 bases and the J gene end by 2 bases; junction bases not matched to a gene: 6. The chain's CDR3 is CASSGGQGAINYGYTF. CDR3 nucleotide sequence: TGTGCCAGCAGTGGCGGACAGGGGGCTATCAACTATGGCTACACCTTC.

In this sample, this clone turned up once. The chain is built from TRBV13 and TRBJ2-7; 11 bases align to TRBD1. This CDR3 region has 17 residues. With 4 bases clipped from V and 6 bases from J, the junction kept 14 bases outside the gene matches. Germline V CDR1 and CDR2: PRHDT, FYEKMQ (reference sequence). DNA of the CDR3: TGTGCCAGCAGCTCCATGGGGGGACAGGGGGGAGGGTCCGAGCAGTACGTC. It specifies CASSSMGGQGGGSEQYV.

The rearrangement joins TRBV24-1 to TRBJ2-5; a weak D match, TRBD1 (6 bases). Germline CDR1 and CDR2: KGHDR and SFDVKD. V lost 2 bases and J lost 2, with 14 bases in between. The CDR3 contains 16 residues. CDR3 loop: CATSDSGDIGQETQYF. The CDR3 bases are TGTGCCACCAGTGATTCCGGGGACATAGGGCAAGAGACCCAGTACTTC.

This clone has a handful of counts. The chain recombines TRBV10-1 with TRBJ1-1; the D is unclear. The V end lost 2 bases, the J end lost 5 bases, and 18 bases lay between the germline ends. The V gene's germline CDR1 is WNHNN and CDR2 SYGVQD (reference sequence). This CDR3 is built from 16 residues. In DNA form, the CDR3 reads TGCGCCAGCAGTGAGGACGCCTGGAGGTCGGGAACTGAAGCTTTCTTT. Translation gives CASSEDAWRSGTEAFF.

This clone was picked up one time. The chain links TRBV12-3 or TRBV12-4 to TRBJ1-5, with no clear D. The CDR3 is 12 amino acids. Deletions cut 8 bases from V and 0 bases from J, with 5 bases between. In DNA form, the CDR3 reads TGTGCCAGCTCGTATAGCAATCAGCCCCAGCATTTT. Amino acid sequence: CASSYSNQPQHF.

This chain connects TRBV19 to TRBJ2-2, with no clear D. Trimming removed 6 bases from V and 6 bases from J, with 14 bases in between. In germline, CDR1 is LNHDA, CDR2 SQIVND (reference sequence). CDR3 size: 14 residues. The CDR3 bases are TGTGCCAGTAGGTGGGCCTTCAACTCCGGGGAGCTGTTTTTT. Protein: CASRWAFNSGELFF.